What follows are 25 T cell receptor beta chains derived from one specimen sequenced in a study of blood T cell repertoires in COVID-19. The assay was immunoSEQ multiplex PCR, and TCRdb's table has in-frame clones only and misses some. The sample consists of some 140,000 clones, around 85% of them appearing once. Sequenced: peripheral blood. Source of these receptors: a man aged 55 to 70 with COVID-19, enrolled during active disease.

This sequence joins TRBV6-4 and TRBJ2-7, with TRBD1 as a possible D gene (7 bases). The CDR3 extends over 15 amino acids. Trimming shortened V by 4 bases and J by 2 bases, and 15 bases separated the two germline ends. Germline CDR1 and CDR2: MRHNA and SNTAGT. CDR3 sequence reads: CASSGTAGGPYEQYF. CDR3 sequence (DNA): TGTGCCAGCAGTGGAACGGCAGGGGGGCCCTACGAGCAGTACTTC.

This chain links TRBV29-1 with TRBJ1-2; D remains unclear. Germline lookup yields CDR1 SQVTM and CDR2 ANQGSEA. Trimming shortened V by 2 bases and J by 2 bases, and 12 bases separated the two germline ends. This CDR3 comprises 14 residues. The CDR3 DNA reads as TGCAGCGTTGAACTTATAGAGGGAAACTATGGCTACACCTTC. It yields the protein CSVELIEGNYGYTF.

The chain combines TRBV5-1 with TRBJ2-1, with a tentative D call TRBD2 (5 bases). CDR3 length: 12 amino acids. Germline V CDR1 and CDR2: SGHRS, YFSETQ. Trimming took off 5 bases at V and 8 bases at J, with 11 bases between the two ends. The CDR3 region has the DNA TGCGCCAGCAGGAAGGACTGGGATGAGCAGTTCTTC. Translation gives CASRKDWDEQFF.

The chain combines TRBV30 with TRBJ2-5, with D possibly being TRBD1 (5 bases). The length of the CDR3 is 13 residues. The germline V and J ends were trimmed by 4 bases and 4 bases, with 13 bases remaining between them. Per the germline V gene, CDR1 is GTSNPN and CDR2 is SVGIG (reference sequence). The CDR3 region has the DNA TGTGCCTGGAACCCAGGGTTAGGAGAGACCCAGTACTTC. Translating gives CAWNPGLGETQYF.

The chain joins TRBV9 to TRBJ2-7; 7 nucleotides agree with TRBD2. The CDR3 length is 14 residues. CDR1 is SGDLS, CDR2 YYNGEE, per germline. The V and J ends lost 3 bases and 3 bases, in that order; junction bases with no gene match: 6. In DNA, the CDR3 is TGTGCCAGCAGCGGGCTTGGGGGGGTCTACGAGCAGTACTTC. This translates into CASSGLGGVYEQYF.

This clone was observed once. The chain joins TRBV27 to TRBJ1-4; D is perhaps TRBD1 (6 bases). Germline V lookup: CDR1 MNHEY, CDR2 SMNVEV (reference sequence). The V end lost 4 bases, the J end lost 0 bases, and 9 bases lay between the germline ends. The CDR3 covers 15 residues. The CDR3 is CASSYAGATNEKLFF. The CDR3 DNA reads TGTGCCAGCAGTTACGCAGGGGCAACTAATGAAAAACTGTTTTTT.

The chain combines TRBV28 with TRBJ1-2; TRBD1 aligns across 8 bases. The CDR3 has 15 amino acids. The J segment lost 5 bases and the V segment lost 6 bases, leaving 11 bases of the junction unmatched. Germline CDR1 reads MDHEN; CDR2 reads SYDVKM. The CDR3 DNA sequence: TGTGCCAGCAGGTACCCGACAGGGGAAAGATATGGCTACACCTTC. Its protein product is CASRYPTGERYGYTF.

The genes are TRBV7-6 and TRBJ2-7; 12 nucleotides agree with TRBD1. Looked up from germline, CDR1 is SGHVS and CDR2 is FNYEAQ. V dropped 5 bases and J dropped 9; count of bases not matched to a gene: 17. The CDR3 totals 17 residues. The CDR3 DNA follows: TGTGCCAGCAGCCAAACCCCGATTGGGACAGGGGGCGATCGGCAGTACTTC. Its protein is CASSQTPIGTGGDRQYF.

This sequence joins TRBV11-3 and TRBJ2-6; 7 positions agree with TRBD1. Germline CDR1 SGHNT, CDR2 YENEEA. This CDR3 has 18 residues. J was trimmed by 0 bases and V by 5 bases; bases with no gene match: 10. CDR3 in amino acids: CASSLWTGPRSGANVLTF. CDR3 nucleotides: TGTGCCAGCAGCCTGTGGACAGGCCCTCGCTCTGGGGCCAACGTCCTGACTTTC.

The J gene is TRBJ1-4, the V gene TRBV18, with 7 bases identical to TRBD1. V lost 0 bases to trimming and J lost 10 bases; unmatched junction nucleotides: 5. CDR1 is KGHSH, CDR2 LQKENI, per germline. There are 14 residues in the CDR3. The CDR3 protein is CASSPPGQGGKLFF. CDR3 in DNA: TGTGCCAGCTCACCACCCGGGCAGGGGGGAAAACTGTTTTTT.

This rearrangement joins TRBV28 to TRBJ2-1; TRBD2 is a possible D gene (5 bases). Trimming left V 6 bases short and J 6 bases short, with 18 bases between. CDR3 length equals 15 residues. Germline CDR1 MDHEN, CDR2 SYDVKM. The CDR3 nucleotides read TGTGCCAGCAGCCTGTCGGGGTCCAGGTTCAATGAGCAGTTCTTC. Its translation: CASSLSGSRFNEQFF.

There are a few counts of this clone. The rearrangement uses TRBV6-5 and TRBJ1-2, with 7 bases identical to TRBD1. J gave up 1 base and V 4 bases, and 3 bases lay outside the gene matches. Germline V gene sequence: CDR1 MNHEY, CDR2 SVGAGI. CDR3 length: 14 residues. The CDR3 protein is CASSSDRVNYGYTF. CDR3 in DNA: TGTGCCAGCAGTTCTGACAGGGTTAACTATGGCTACACCTTC.

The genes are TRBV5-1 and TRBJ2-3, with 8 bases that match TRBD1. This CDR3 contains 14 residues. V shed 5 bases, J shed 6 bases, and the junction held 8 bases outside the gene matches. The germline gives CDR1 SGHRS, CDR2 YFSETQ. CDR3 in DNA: TGCGCCAGCAGAAGGACAGGGACGATGGATACGCAGTATTTT. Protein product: CASRRTGTMDTQYF.

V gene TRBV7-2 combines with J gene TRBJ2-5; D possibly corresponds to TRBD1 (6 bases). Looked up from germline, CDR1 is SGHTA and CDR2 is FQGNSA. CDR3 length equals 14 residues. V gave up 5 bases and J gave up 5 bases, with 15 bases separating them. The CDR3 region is CASSAQQGMETQYF. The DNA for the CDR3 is TGTGCCAGCAGCGCCCAGCAGGGGATGGAGACCCAGTACTTC.

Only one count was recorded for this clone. CDR3 loop: CASSYLQGELFF. The CDR3 nucleotides are TGTGCCAGCAGCTACTTACAGGGGGAACTGTTTTTT. The chain links TRBV7-2 to TRBJ1-4; 8 bases map to TRBD1. Germline CDR1 reads SGHTA; CDR2 reads FQGNSA. The CDR3 runs 12 residues. With V trimmed by 4 bases and J by 12 bases, 4 bases remained unmatched.

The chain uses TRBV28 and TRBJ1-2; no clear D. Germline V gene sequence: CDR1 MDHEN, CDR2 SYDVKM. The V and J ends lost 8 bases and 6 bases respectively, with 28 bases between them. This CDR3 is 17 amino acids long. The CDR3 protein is CASRSSGILSSRDGYTF. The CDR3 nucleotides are TGTGCCAGCCGATCATCGGGGATTCTAAGTAGTAGGGATGGCTACACCTTC.

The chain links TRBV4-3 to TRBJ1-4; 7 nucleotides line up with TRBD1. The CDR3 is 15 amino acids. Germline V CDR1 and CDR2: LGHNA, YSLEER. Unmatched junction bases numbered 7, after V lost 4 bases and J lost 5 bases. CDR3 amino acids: CASSRDRVGNEKLFF. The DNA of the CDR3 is TGCGCCAGCAGCCGCGACAGGGTAGGAAATGAAAAACTGTTTTTT.

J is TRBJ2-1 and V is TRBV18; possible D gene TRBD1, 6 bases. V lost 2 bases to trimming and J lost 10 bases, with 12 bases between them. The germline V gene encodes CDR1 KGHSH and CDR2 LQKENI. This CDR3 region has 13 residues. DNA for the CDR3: TGTGCCAGCTCACCAATACAGGGTGGGGAGCAGTTCTTC. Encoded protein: CASSPIQGGEQFF.

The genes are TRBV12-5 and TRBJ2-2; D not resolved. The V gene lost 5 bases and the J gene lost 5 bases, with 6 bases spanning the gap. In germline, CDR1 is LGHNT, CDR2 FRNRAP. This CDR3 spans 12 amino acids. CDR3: CASGQETGELFF. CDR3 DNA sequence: TGTGCTAGTGGTCAAGAGACCGGGGAGCTGTTTTTT. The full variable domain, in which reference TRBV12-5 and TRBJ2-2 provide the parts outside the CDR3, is DARVTQTPRHKVTEMGQEVTMRCQPILGHNTVFWYRQTMMQGLELLAYFRNRAPLDDSGMPKDRFSAEMPDATLATLKIQPSEPRDSAVYFCASGQETGELFFGEGSRLTVL.

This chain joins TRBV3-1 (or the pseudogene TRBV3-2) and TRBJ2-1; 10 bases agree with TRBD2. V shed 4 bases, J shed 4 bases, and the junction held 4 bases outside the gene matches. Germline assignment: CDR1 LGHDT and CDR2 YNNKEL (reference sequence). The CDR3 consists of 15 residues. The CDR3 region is CASSPLAGAYNEQFF. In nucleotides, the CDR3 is TGTGCCAGCAGCCCTCTAGCGGGGGCTTACAATGAGCAGTTCTTC.

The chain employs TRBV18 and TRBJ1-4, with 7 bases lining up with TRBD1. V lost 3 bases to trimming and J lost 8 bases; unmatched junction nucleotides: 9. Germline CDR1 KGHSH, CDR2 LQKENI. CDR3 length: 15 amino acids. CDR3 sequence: CASSPPAQGIEKLFF. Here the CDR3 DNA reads TGTGCCAGCTCACCGCCGGCACAGGGGATCGAAAAACTGTTTTTT.

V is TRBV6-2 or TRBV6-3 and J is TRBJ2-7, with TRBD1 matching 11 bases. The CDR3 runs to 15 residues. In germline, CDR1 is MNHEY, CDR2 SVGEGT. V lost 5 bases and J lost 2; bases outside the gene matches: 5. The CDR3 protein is CASSTPGQGAYEQYF. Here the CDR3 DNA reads TGTGCCAGCAGTACCCCGGGACAGGGGGCCTACGAGCAGTACTTC.

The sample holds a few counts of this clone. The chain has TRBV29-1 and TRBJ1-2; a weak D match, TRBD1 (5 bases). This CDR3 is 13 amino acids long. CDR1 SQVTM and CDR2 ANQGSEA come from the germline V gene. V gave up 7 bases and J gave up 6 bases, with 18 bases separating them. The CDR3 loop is CSGRGEFIHGYTF. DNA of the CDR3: TGCAGCGGCCGGGGGGAATTTATCCATGGCTACACCTTC.

The CDR3 here is CASSDPGQGRGGETQYF. For the CDR3, the DNA is TGTGCCAGCAGTGATCCGGGACAGGGACGGGGAGGGGAGACCCAGTACTTC. This chain connects TRBV25-1 to TRBJ2-5; TRBD1 matches 9 bases. The CDR3 loop spans 17 amino acids. The germline CDR1 and CDR2 sequences are MGHDK and SYGVNS. The ends lost 3 bases at V and 5 bases at J; junction bases unmatched: 13.

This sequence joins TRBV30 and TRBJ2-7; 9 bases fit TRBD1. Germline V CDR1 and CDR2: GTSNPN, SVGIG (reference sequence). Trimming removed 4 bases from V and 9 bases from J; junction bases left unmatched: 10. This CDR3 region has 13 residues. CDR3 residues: CAWTGQGMARQYF. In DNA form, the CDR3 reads TGTGCCTGGACGGGACAGGGAATGGCGCGGCAGTACTTC. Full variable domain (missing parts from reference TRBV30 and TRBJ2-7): SQTIHQWPATLVQPVGSPLSLECTVEGTSNPNLYWYRQAAGRGLQLLFYSVGIGQISSEVPQNLSASRPQDRQFILSSKKLLLSDSGFYLCAWTGQGMARQYFGPGTRLTVT.